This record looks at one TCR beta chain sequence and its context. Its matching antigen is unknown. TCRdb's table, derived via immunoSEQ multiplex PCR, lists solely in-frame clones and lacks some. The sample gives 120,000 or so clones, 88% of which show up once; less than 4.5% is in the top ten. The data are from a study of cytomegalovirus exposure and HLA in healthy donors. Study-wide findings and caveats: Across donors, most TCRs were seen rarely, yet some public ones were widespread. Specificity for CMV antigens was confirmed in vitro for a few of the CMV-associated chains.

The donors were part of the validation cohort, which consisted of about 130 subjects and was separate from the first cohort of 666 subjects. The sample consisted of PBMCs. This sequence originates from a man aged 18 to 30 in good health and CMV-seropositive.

The CDR3 nucleotides read TGTGCCAGCAGCCCCCGGGGTAGGAGGTACGAGCAGTACTTC. Translating it yields CASSPRGRRYEQYF. The chain links TRBV7-8 to TRBJ2-7; TRBD2 might be the D (5 bases). CDR1 is SGHVS and CDR2 is FQNEAQ in the germline V gene. Deletions cut 5 bases from V and 4 bases from J, with 15 bases between. This CDR3 spans 14 amino acids.